These 20 T cell receptor beta chains share one sample of origin, sequenced in a study of T cells expressing NK-cell markers. After re-calling the 5' RACE reads, TCRdb lists one entry per CDR3 protein, DNA absent. The sample includes 400,000 to 500,000 distinct CDR3 sequences. Sequencing was done on a sample of blood T cells: a sorted CD56 or NKG2C T cell subset, CD4+ or CD8+ T cells, or bulk PBMC T cells (not recorded which). The receptors originated from a woman between 18 and 70 years old in good health.

V is TRBV20-1 and J is TRBJ2-1; lacking DNA, the TRBD2 call made by TCRdb goes unchecked. Looked up from germline, CDR1 is DFQATT and CDR2 is SNEGSKA (reference sequence). This CDR3 is built from 16 residues. Here the CDR3 reads CSARVRPGLPYNEQFF.

The rearrangement joins TRBV10-3 to TRBJ2-1; TCRdb's D call of TRBD1 is untestable without DNA. CDR1 is ENHRY, CDR2 SYGVKD, per germline. CDR3 length: 15 amino acids. The CDR3 region is CAISHTGVSYNEQFF.

The chain recombines TRBV29-1 with TRBJ2-2. This CDR3 contains 12 residues. Per germline, CDR1 SQVTM and CDR2 ANQGSEA. The CDR3 protein is CSVGGFVGELFF.

The chain is built from TRBV7-2 and TRBJ2-5. From germline, CDR1 is SGHTA and CDR2 FQGNSA. The CDR3 sequence is 15 residues long. CDR3 sequence reads: CASSHSDWGGETQYF.

The V gene is TRBV7-2, the J gene TRBJ2-1; TCRdb's D call, TRBD1, is unchecked because there is no DNA. This CDR3 spans 16 amino acids. The germline CDR1 and CDR2 sequences are SGHTA and FQGNSA. The chain's CDR3 is CASSSPQANEAVGQFF. The full variable domain, its missing parts supplied by reference TRBV7-2 and TRBJ2-1, is GAGVSQSPSNKVTEKGKDVELRCDPISGHTALYWYRQSLGQGLEFLIYFQGNSAPDKSGLPSDRFSAERTGGSVSTLTIQRTQQEDSAVYLCASSSPQANEAVGQFFGPGTRLTVL.

The J gene is TRBJ1-1, the V gene TRBV27. Germline V gene data show CDR1 as MNHEY and CDR2 as SMNVEV (reference sequence). This CDR3 spans 13 amino acids. CDR3 in amino acids: CASSFGAEAEAFF.

The V and J genes are TRBV4-1 and TRBJ2-3; TCRdb lists TRBD1, though no DNA is available to test this call. The CDR3 sequence is 17 residues long. CDR1 and CDR2 from the germline V gene are MGHRA and YSYEKL. The CDR3 loop is CASSQSTGHQYTDTQYF.

V usage is TRBV3-1 and J usage is TRBJ2-1. The CDR3 runs to 15 residues. Germline V lookup: CDR1 LGHDT, CDR2 YNNKEL (reference sequence). The CDR3 reads CASSPQTETHNEQFF.

The rearrangement joins TRBV12-3 or TRBV12-4 to TRBJ2-1. The CDR3 length is 12 residues. CDR3 sequence: CASSPTSDEQFF.

This sequence joins TRBV11-3 and TRBJ2-2; TCRdb's D call, TRBD1, is unchecked because there is no DNA. CDR3 length: 16 residues. Germline CDR1 is SGHNT and CDR2 is YENEEA. This chain's CDR3 is CASSSETGQNTGELFF.

The chain joins TRBV4-3 to TRBJ2-3; the D call from TCRdb, TRBD2, cannot be confirmed without DNA. CDR1 and CDR2 from the germline V gene are LGHNA and YSLEER. The CDR3 contains 14 residues. The CDR3 spells CASSQLAGTDTQYF.

The chain joins TRBV7-2 to TRBJ2-3; TCRdb's assignment of TRBD1 cannot be checked, as there is no DNA. The germline V gene has CDR1 SGHTA and CDR2 FQGNSA. This CDR3 has 13 residues. CDR3: CASSPERGHTQYF.

The V call is TRBV11-2, the J call TRBJ1-2; TCRdb's D call of TRBD1 is untestable without DNA. The CDR3 totals 14 residues. CDR1 is SGHAT, CDR2 FQNNGV, per germline. This chain's CDR3 is CASSRDRGNYGYTF. The full variable domain, its missing parts supplied by reference TRBV11-2 and TRBJ1-2, is EAGVAQSPRYKIIEKRQSVAFWCNPISGHATLYWYQQILGQGPKLLIQFQNNGVVDDSQLPKDRFSAERLKGVDSTLKIQPAKLEDSAVYLCASSRDRGNYGYTFGSGTRLTVV.

The J gene is TRBJ2-2, the V gene TRBV6-4; TCRdb's assignment of TRBD1 cannot be checked, as there is no DNA. There are 13 residues in the CDR3. Germline CDR1 is MRHNA and CDR2 is SNTAGT. The CDR3 spells CASSGDDTGELFF.

The V and J genes are TRBV6-2 or TRBV6-3 and TRBJ2-7; TCRdb calls TRBD1, which cannot be checked without DNA. This CDR3 comprises 15 residues. Looked up from germline, CDR1 is MNHEY and CDR2 is SVGEGT. The CDR3 sequence is CASTHTGQTTYEQYF.

This rearrangement joins TRBV29-1 to TRBJ2-3; TCRdb selects TRBD1, and the lack of DNA leaves this call unchecked. The CDR3 consists of 14 residues. Looked up from germline, CDR1 is SQVTM and CDR2 is ANQGSEA. The CDR3: CSAYPARGTDTQYF.

This chain connects TRBV6-5 to TRBJ2-3; TCRdb's D call, TRBD1, is unchecked because there is no DNA. The germline gives CDR1 MNHEY, CDR2 SVGAGI. The CDR3 covers 14 residues. Here the CDR3 reads CASSSGGRTDTQYF.

The chain links TRBV12-3 or TRBV12-4 to TRBJ2-5; TCRdb names TRBD1, which stays unverified in the absence of DNA. This CDR3 is 13 amino acids long. The CDR3 reads CASLGAVGETQYF.

V and J are TRBV6-6 and TRBJ1-2. Germline CDR1 reads MNHNY; CDR2 reads SVGAGI (reference sequence). This CDR3 is built from 12 residues. The CDR3 protein is CASSGINYGYTF.

V gene TRBV29-1 combines with J gene TRBJ1-1. The germline V gene has CDR1 SQVTM and CDR2 ANQGSEA. The CDR3 length is 11 residues. The CDR3 protein is CSASWNTEAFF.